The sequence of this T cell receptor beta chain was determined in a study of identical twins. V lost 1 base and J lost 5, with 11 bases in between. CDR3 length: 14 amino acids. TCRdb reprocessed the 5' RACE reads with MiXCR, giving one entry per CDR3 protein. The sample carries some 710,000 distinct CDR3 sequences, around 6% recorded once. Sequenced sample: naive T cells sorted from blood. This clonotype originated in a man younger than 35 in good health. The genes are TRBV12-3 or TRBV12-4 and TRBJ2-5; D uncertain. CDR3 loop: CASSLGGWVETQYF. The CDR3 bases are TGTGCCAGCAGTTTAGGGGGTTGGGTGGAGACCCAGTACTTC.